The TCR beta chain under discussion was sequenced for a study of T cells in Graves' hyperthyroidism and ophthalmopathy. Whole-study results and caveats: Among thyroid clonotypes expanded above 0.001, most also appeared in blood.

Amplified TCR beta CDR3 regions came from RNA transcripts. The HTBI primer set served for first-round RT-PCR of the TCR CDR3. TCRdb reprocessed the multiplex PCR reads via MiXCR and lists one record per CDR3 protein. The sample shows approximately 400,000 distinct CDR3 sequences, 18% of them seen only once. This clonotype was recorded at least ten times. Its antigen is undetermined. Trimming took off 4 bases at V and 0 bases at J, with 15 bases between the two ends. The CDR3 totals 16 residues. Germline V gene sequence: CDR1 LGHDT, CDR2 YNNKEL (reference sequence). Ophthalmopathy patients had moderate-to-severe active disease, CAS ≥3, NOSPECS ≥4, and disease duration under 3 months. It was uncontrolled infection, other autoimmune disease, pregnancy or lactation that excluded patients. PBMCs were sourced from 9 to 10 ml fresh peripheral blood.

V usage is TRBV3-1 and J usage is TRBJ2-5, with a tentative D call TRBD1 (5 bases). Material: blood. This clonotype originated in a man between 18 and 29 years old with Graves' ophthalmopathy. In nucleotides, the CDR3 is TGTGCCAGCAGCCGAAGACAGACTGGAAACCAAGAGACCCAGTACTTC. This encodes CASSRRQTGNQETQYF.